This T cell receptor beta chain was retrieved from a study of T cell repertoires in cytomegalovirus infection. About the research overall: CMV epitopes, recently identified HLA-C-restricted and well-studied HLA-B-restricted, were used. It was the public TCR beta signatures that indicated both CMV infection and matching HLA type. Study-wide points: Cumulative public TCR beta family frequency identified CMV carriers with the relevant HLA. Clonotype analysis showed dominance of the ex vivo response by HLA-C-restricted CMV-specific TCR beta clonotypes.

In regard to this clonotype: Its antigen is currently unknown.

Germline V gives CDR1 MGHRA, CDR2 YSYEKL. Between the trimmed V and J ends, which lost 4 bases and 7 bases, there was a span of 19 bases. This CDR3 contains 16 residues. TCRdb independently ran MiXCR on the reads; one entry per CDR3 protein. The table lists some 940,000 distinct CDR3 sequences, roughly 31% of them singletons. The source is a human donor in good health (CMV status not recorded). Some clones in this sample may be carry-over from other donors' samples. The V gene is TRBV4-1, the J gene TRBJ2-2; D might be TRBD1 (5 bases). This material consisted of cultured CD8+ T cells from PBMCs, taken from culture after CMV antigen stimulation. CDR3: CASSPRAGAVGGELFF. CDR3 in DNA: TGCGCCAGCAGCCCCCGCGCTGGGGCGGTCGGCGGGGAGCTGTTTTTT.